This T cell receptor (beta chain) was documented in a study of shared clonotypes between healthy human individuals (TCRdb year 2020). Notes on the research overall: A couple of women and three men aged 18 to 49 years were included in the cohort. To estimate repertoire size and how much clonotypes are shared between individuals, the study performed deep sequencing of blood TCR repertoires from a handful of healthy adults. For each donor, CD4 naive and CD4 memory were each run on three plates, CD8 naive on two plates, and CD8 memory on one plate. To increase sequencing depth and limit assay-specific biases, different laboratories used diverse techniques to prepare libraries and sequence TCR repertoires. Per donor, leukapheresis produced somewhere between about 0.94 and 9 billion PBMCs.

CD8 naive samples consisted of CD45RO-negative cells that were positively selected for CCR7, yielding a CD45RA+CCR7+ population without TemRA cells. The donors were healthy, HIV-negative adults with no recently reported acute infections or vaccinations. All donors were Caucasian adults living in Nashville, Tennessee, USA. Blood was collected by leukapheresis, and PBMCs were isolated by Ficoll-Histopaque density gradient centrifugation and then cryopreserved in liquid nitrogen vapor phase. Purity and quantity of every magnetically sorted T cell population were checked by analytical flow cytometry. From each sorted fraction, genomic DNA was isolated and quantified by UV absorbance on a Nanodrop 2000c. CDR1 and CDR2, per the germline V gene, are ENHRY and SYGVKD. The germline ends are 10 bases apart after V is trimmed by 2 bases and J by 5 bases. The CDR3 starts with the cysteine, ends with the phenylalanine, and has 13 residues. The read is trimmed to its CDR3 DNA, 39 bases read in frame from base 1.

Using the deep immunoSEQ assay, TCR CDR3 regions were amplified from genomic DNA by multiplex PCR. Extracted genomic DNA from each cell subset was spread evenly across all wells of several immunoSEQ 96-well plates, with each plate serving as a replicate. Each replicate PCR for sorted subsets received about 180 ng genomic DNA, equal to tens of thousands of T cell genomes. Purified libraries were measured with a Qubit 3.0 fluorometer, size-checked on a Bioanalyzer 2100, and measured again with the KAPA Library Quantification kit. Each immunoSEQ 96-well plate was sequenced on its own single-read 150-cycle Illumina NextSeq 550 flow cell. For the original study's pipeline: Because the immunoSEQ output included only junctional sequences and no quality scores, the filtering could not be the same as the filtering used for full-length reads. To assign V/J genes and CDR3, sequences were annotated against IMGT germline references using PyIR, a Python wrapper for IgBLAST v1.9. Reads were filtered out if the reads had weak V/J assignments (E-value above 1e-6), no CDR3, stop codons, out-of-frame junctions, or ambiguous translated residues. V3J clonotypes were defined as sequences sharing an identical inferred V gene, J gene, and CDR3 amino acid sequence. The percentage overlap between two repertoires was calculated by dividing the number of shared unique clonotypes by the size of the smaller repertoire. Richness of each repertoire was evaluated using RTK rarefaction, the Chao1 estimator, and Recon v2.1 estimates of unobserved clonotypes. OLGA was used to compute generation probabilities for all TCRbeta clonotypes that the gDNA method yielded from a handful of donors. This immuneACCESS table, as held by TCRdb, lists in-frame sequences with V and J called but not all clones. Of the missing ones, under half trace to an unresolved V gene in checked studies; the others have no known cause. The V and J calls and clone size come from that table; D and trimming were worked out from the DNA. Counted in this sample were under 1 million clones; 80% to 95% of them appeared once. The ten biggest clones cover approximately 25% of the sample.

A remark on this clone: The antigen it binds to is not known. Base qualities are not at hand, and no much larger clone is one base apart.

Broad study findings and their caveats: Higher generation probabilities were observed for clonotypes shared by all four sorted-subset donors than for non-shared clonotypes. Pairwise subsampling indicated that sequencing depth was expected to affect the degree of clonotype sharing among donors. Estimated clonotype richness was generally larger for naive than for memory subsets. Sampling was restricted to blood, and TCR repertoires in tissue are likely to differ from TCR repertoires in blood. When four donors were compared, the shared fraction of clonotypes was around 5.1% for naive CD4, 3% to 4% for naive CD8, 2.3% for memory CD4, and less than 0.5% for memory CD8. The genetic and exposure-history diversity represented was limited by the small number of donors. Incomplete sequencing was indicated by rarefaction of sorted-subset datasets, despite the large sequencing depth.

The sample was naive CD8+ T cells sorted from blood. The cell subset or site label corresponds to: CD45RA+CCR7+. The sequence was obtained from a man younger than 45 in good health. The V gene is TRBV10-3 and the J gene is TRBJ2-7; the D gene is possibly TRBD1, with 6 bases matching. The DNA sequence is TGTGCCATCAGTGAGGGGGGCAGGGACGAGCAGTACTTC. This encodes CAISEGGRDEQYF.